These 29 T cell receptor beta chains share one sample of origin, sequenced in a study of blood T cell repertoires in COVID-19. The data were produced by immunoSEQ multiplex PCR, yet TCRdb's version contains in-frame clones alone and is incomplete. The sample holds about 310,000 clones, around 86% seen once. Sequences were obtained from PBMCs or T cells enriched from blood (not recorded which). These receptor sequences come from a man aged 55 to 69 who had recovered from COVID-19.

This sequence joins TRBV7-6 and TRBJ2-7; possibly TRBD2 for D (6 bases). This CDR3 region has 13 residues. The V and J ends lost 5 bases and 0 bases respectively, with 8 bases between them. Germline CDR1 reads SGHVS; CDR2 reads FNYEAQ. In nucleotides, the CDR3 is TGTGCCAGCAGCCGGGACTTCTCCTACGAGCAGTACTTC. It specifies CASSRDFSYEQYF.

The chain has TRBV5-4 and TRBJ2-3, with D uncertain. V dropped 0 bases and J dropped 0 bases, with 11 bases sitting between them. This CDR3 has 16 residues. Germline loops: CDR1 SGHNT, CDR2 YYREEE (reference sequence). The CDR3 DNA reads as TGTGCCAGCAGCTTGGTTTCGGTCGCTAGCACAGATACGCAGTATTTT. Translated, it gives CASSLVSVASTDTQYF.

This chain joins TRBV5-1 and TRBJ2-2, with 7 bases matching TRBD2. Losses at the gene ends were 5 bases for V and 6 bases for J; bases not matched to a gene: 19. The CDR3 is 18 residues long. Germline V gives CDR1 SGHRS, CDR2 YFSETQ. CDR3 DNA: TGCGCCAGCAGTTGGACTGGCGGGAGTATTCTCGTAGCCGGGGAGCTGTTTTTT. It translates to CASSWTGGSILVAGELFF.

The chain has TRBV18 and TRBJ2-3; D might be TRBD2 (6 bases). The CDR3 length is 13 residues. V was cut by 5 bases and J by 3 bases, with 9 bases left in between. Germline V gives CDR1 KGHSH, CDR2 LQKENI. CDR3 protein: CASSSGGTDTQYF. CDR3 nucleotide sequence: TGTGCCAGCTCATCCGGGGGAACAGATACGCAGTATTTT.

V is TRBV2 and J is TRBJ1-2; 7 bases are shared with TRBD1. The germline gives CDR1 SNHLY, CDR2 FYNNEI. The CDR3 has 16 amino acids. V trimming: 3 bases; J trimming: 6 bases; junction bases outside the gene matches: 13. CDR3 nucleotide sequence: TGTGCCAGCAGTGACCCCTACAGGGGAGAGGAGGATGGCTACACCTTC. Translated, it gives CASSDPYRGEEDGYTF.

The V call is TRBV5-1, the J call TRBJ1-2; 7 nucleotides line up with TRBD1. The germline V gene encodes CDR1 SGHRS and CDR2 YFSETQ. This CDR3 has 12 residues. With V trimmed by 6 bases and J by 4 bases, 3 bases remained unmatched. The CDR3 nucleotides read TGCGCCAGCACCGGGGACAGCTATGGCTACACCTTC. Translated, it gives CASTGDSYGYTF.

This chain joins TRBV14 and TRBJ1-3; a weak D match, TRBD1 (6 bases). With 0 bases removed from V and 5 bases from J, the gap between germline ends came to 14 bases. Germline CDR1 reads SGHDN; CDR2 reads FVKESK. The CDR3 is 16 amino acids. CDR3 bases: TGTGCCAGCAGCCAAGAGAGAACAGGGCTCAGAAACACCATATATTTT. Its protein is CASSQERTGLRNTIYF.

CDR3 loop: CASSLSRGTQPQHF. CDR3 in DNA: TGTGCCAGCAGCCTCTCAAGGGGGACTCAGCCCCAGCATTTT. The gene calls are TRBV6-5 and TRBJ1-5; a weak D match, TRBD1 (6 bases). The V end lost 6 bases, the J end lost 6 bases, and 15 bases lay between the germline ends. In germline, CDR1 is MNHEY, CDR2 SVGAGI. The CDR3 covers 14 residues.

A few counts support this clone. The CDR3 nucleotides read TGTGCCAGCAGCCTAGGGGTTGTCGGCACAGATACGCAGTATTTT. It translates to CASSLGVVGTDTQYF. The chain recombines TRBV7-3 with TRBJ2-3; tentatively, D is TRBD1 (5 bases). Germline V lookup: CDR1 SGHTA, CDR2 FQGTGA. There are 15 residues in the CDR3. V was trimmed by 5 bases and J by 1 base, leaving 13 bases between them.

The V call is TRBV30, the J call TRBJ1-5, with D hard to call. This CDR3 spans 14 amino acids. Germline V gene data show CDR1 as GTSNPN and CDR2 as SVGIG (reference sequence). V lost 1 base and J lost 0, with 7 bases in between. The CDR3 coding sequence is TGTGCCTGGAGTGGGCAGTCTAGCAATCAGCCCCAGCATTTT. It codes for CAWSGQSSNQPQHF.

This sequence joins TRBV7-9 and TRBJ2-1; 10 bases map to TRBD1. CDR1 and CDR2 from the germline V gene are SEHNR and FQNEAQ (reference sequence). The V segment lost 5 bases and the J segment 14 bases; nucleotides outside the gene matches: 3. The CDR3 sequence is 11 residues long. The CDR3 DNA reads TGTGCCAGCAGCCCGGACAGGGGGAAGTTCTTC. Protein product: CASSPDRGKFF.

This clone was found once. Written as DNA, the CDR3 is TGCAGTGCTAGTTCGGAGTTGGTGGCGGGAGTGTCCTACAATGAGCAGTTCTTC. Encoded protein: CSASSELVAGVSYNEQFF. J is TRBJ2-1 and V is TRBV20-1; 7 bases line up with TRBD2. V lost 3 bases to trimming and J lost 1 base; unmatched junction nucleotides: 15. CDR3 length: 18 residues. CDR1 is DFQATT and CDR2 is SNEGSKA in the germline V gene (reference sequence).

The chain joins TRBV2 to TRBJ1-2; 9 bases line up with TRBD1. V shed 7 bases, J shed 4 bases, and the junction held 10 bases outside the gene matches. The CDR3 is 15 residues long. Germline V gene data show CDR1 as SNHLY and CDR2 as FYNNEI. CDR3 loop: CASTQQGAGGYGYTF. As DNA, the CDR3 is TGTGCCAGCACTCAACAGGGGGCTGGTGGCTATGGCTACACCTTC.

The chain's CDR3 is CASSVRDSPGVNYNEQFF. As DNA, the CDR3 is TGTGCCAGTAGTGTCCGGGACTCCCCTGGCGTTAACTACAATGAGCAGTTCTTC. This sequence joins TRBV19 and TRBJ2-1; tentatively, D is TRBD2 (6 bases). V lost 5 bases and J lost 3, with 23 bases in between. The CDR3 spans 18 residues. Germline CDR1 is LNHDA and CDR2 is SQIVND (reference sequence).

The chain recombines TRBV2 with TRBJ1-2, with 9 bases aligning to TRBD1. The V segment lost 11 bases and the J segment 7 bases; nucleotides outside the gene matches: 17. Germline V lookup: CDR1 SNHLY, CDR2 FYNNEI. The CDR3 loop spans 15 amino acids. This chain's CDR3 is CAGWALDRGLGGYTF. The CDR3 DNA is TGTGCCGGTTGGGCTTTGGACAGGGGTCTTGGTGGCTACACCTTC.

Only a few counts were recorded for this clone. This sequence joins TRBV9 and TRBJ2-2, with D perhaps TRBD1 (5 bases). V was pared by 5 bases and J by 5 bases, with 10 bases between. The V gene's germline CDR1 is SGDLS and CDR2 YYNGEE. The CDR3 loop spans 13 amino acids. CDR3 sequence: CASSQGMTGELFF. In nucleotides, the CDR3 is TGTGCCAGCAGTCAGGGTATGACCGGGGAGCTGTTTTTT.

This chain joins TRBV5-1 and TRBJ1-4, with 10 bases aligning to TRBD1. V lost 4 bases to trimming and J lost 0 bases; unmatched junction nucleotides: 6. CDR1 is SGHRS, CDR2 YFSETQ, per germline. The CDR3 runs to 17 residues. The CDR3 reads CASSQGQGPATNEKLFF. The DNA of the CDR3 is TGCGCCAGCAGCCAGGGACAGGGGCCTGCAACTAATGAAAAACTGTTTTTT. Based on the CDR3 plus reference TRBV5-1 and TRBJ1-4, the full variable domain is KAGVTQTPRYLIKTRGQQVTLSCSPISGHRSVSWYQQTPGQGLQFLFEYFSETQRNKGNFPGRFSGRQFSNSRSEMNVSTLELGDSALYLCASSQGQGPATNEKLFFGSGTQLSVL.

This chain connects TRBV11-2 to TRBJ2-7; TRBD1 aligns across 8 bases. The V and J ends lost 2 bases and 3 bases, in that order; junction bases with no gene match: 3. Looked up from germline, CDR1 is SGHAT and CDR2 is FQNNGV. This CDR3 is 14 amino acids long. The CDR3 bases are TGTGCCAGCAGCTTAACAGGGGGATACTACGAGCAGTACTTC. Translating it yields CASSLTGGYYEQYF. The full variable domain, in which reference TRBV11-2 and TRBJ2-7 provide the parts outside the CDR3, is EAGVAQSPRYKIIEKRQSVAFWCNPISGHATLYWYQQILGQGPKLLIQFQNNGVVDDSQLPKDRFSAERLKGVDSTLKIQPAKLEDSAVYLCASSLTGGYYEQYFGPGTRLTVT.

The chain has TRBV30 and TRBJ2-1; tentatively, D is TRBD1 (6 bases). Germline V CDR1 and CDR2: GTSNPN, SVGIG (reference sequence). This CDR3 is built from 14 residues. V shed 0 bases and J shed 4 bases, with 10 bases lying between them. The CDR3, as DNA: TGTGCCTGGAGTGTCACAGGGCTATACAATGAGCAGTTCTTC. Translated: CAWSVTGLYNEQFF.

V is TRBV28 and J is TRBJ1-5; maybe TRBD1 (6 bases). The germline gives CDR1 MDHEN, CDR2 SYDVKM. This CDR3 is built from 15 residues. Trimming removed 3 bases at V and 7 bases at J, with 16 bases between. The CDR3 DNA reads TGTGCCAGCAGTTTCCAGGAACAGGGAGCCCAGCCCCAGCATTTT. Residues: CASSFQEQGAQPQHF.

The chain combines TRBV29-1 with TRBJ2-7, with unresolved D. This CDR3 spans 14 amino acids. Germline CDR1 SQVTM, CDR2 ANQGSEA. V dropped 7 bases and J dropped 0 bases, with 16 bases sitting between them. CDR3 DNA: TGCAGCGCTAACATCGACACGAGCTCCTACGAGCAGTACTTC. It yields the protein CSANIDTSSYEQYF.

The rearrangement links TRBV28 to TRBJ1-6; TRBD1 is a possible D gene (5 bases). Trimming shortened V by 3 bases and J by 10 bases, and 16 bases separated the two germline ends. This CDR3 has 15 residues. The germline gives CDR1 MDHEN, CDR2 SYDVKM. The CDR3 spells CASSFVQAGPSPLHF. The CDR3 DNA sequence: TGTGCCAGCAGTTTCGTCCAGGCAGGGCCCTCACCCCTCCACTTT.

This rearrangement joins TRBV19 to TRBJ1-4, with D maybe TRBD1 (6 bases). Germline V gene lookup returns CDR1 LNHDA and CDR2 SQIVND (reference sequence). V lost 5 bases, J lost 7 bases, and 11 bases lay in between. The CDR3 sequence is 13 residues long. The CDR3 bases are TGTGCCAGTAGTGCGAGGACAGTTGAAAAACTGTTTTTT. Protein sequence: CASSARTVEKLFF.

The rearrangement links TRBV28 to TRBJ2-7, with a possible D match to TRBD1 (5 bases). CDR3 length: 13 amino acids. V was cut by 3 bases and J by 3 bases, with 9 bases left in between. CDR1 MDHEN and CDR2 SYDVKM come from the germline V gene. As DNA, the CDR3 is TGTGCCAGCAGTTTTAAGGGGTACTACGAGCAGTACTTC. Translated, it gives CASSFKGYYEQYF.

This chain links TRBV5-6 with TRBJ1-5; D perhaps matches TRBD1 (5 bases). The CDR3 sequence is 16 residues long. From germline, CDR1 is SGHDT and CDR2 YYEEEE. Trimming took 4 bases from V and 2 from J, leaving 16 bases between them. CDR3 sequence: CASSPLKGTGNQPQHF. For the CDR3, the DNA is TGTGCCAGCAGCCCATTAAAGGGGACTGGCAATCAGCCCCAGCATTTT. The full variable domain, rest sourced from reference TRBV5-6 and TRBJ1-5, is DAGVTQSPTHLIKTRGQQVTLRCSPKSGHDTVSWYQQALGQGPQFIFQYYEEEERQRGNFPDRFSGHQFPNYSSELNVNALLLGDSALYLCASSPLKGTGNQPQHFGDGTRLSIL.

This clone was detected only a few times. The V gene is TRBV5-1, the J gene TRBJ1-1, with D unresolved. Germline V gene sequence: CDR1 SGHRS, CDR2 YFSETQ. The CDR3 contains 15 residues. V lost 5 bases and J 4 bases, leaving 18 bases between the germline ends. CDR3 loop: CASRSGVSGSTEAFF. The CDR3 DNA follows: TGCGCCAGCAGGTCCGGGGTATCTGGGAGCACTGAAGCTTTCTTT.

The chain combines TRBV2 with TRBJ2-7, with 9 bases that match TRBD2. The CDR3 spans 14 residues. V lost 6 bases to trimming and J lost 5 bases; unmatched junction nucleotides: 8. From germline, CDR1 is SNHLY and CDR2 FYNNEI. The CDR3 bases are TGTGCCAGCAGGGATAGCGGGAGAGGAGACGAGCAGTACTTC. It specifies CASRDSGRGDEQYF.

This clone was seen only a few times. CDR3 protein: CASSVLRDSGGEQFF. In DNA, the CDR3 is TGTGCCAGCAGCGTCCTTCGGGACAGCGGGGGGGAGCAGTTCTTC. The V call is TRBV25-1, the J call TRBJ2-1, with 9 bases fitting TRBD2. V lost 6 bases to trimming and J lost 10 bases; unmatched junction nucleotides: 13. The CDR3 has 15 residues. The V gene's germline CDR1 is MGHDK and CDR2 SYGVNS.

The rearrangement joins TRBV20-1 to TRBJ2-7; no firm D call. This CDR3 has 10 amino acids. Germline V gene data show CDR1 as DFQATT and CDR2 as SNEGSKA (reference sequence). V lost 3 bases and J lost 3, with 3 bases in between. CDR3 region: CSASIYEQYF. The CDR3 DNA reads TGCAGTGCTAGCATCTACGAGCAGTACTTC.